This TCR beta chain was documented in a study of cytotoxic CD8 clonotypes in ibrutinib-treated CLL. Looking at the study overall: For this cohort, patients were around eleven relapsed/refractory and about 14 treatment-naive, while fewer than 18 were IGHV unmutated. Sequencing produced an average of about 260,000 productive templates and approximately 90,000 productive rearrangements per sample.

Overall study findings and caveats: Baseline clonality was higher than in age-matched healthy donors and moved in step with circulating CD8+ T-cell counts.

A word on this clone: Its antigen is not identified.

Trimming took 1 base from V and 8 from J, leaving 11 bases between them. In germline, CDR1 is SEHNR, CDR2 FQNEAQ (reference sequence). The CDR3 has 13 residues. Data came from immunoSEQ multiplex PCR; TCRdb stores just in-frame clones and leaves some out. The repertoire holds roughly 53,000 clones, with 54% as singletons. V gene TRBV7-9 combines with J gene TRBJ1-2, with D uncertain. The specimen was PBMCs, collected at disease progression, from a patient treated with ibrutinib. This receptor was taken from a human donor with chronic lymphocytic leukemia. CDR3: CASSLGGVGGYTF. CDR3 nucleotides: TGTGCCAGCAGCTTAGGTGGGGTCGGCGGCTACACCTTC.